The sequence of this TCR beta chain was determined in a study of T cells in Graves' hyperthyroidism and ophthalmopathy. Not enrolled were patients with uncontrolled infection, other autoimmune disease, pregnancy or lactation. Source material for PBMCs was less than 12 ml fresh peripheral blood. Study results and caveats: For ophthalmopathy, model prediction preceded onset by a median about 6.2 months. Blood samples included most of the expanded thyroid clonotypes exceeding 0.001.

TCR beta CDR3 regions were amplified from RNA transcripts. With the HTBI primer set, the TCR CDR3 went through a first round of RT-PCR. TCRdb itself ran the multiplex PCR reads through MiXCR, one entry per CDR3 protein. The repertoire holds 300,000 to 400,000 distinct CDR3 sequences, with around 18% as singletons. This clonotype was found a few times. Its antigen remains unknown. This CDR3 has 15 residues. Germline V gene data show CDR1 as LNHDA and CDR2 as SQIVND (reference sequence). The V gene lost 3 bases and the J gene lost 2 bases, with 11 bases spanning the gap. The sequencing input was blood. This sequence was found in a man between 18 and 35 years old with Graves' ophthalmopathy. The chain links TRBV19 to TRBJ2-1; a possible D gene is TRBD1 (6 bases). CDR3 in DNA: TGTGCCAGTAGTATCGTGGGGGCCACCTACAATGAGCAGTTCTTC. Encoded protein: CASSIVGATYNEQFF.